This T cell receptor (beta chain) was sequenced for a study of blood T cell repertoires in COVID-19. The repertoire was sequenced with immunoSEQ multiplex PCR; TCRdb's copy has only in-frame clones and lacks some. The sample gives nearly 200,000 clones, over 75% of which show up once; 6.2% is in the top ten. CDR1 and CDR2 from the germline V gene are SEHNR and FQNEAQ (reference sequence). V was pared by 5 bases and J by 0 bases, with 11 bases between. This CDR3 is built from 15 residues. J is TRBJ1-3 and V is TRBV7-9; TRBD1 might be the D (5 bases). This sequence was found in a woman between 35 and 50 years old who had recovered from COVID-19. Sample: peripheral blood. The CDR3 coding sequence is TGTGCCAGCAGCCGGAGCGGGGGCTCTGGAAACACCATATATTTT. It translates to CASSRSGGSGNTIYF.